This T cell receptor beta chain was profiled in a study of blood T cell dynamics during melanoma immunotherapy. For the study at large: Standard first-line treatment here was pembrolizumab or nivolumab plus ipilimumab in metastatic melanoma. The study, taken as a whole, reports: It remained unknown if the driving T cell clones were melanoma-specific. Disease-control patients' PBMC repertoires became either more clonal or more diverse at W3.

With respect to this clone: The antigen is not known.

The data were produced by immunoSEQ multiplex PCR, yet TCRdb's version contains in-frame clones alone and is incomplete. The sample consists of some 5,900 clones, 80% to 85% of them appearing once. CDR3 length equals 13 residues. V dropped 6 bases and J dropped 0 bases, with 9 bases sitting between them. The germline CDR1 and CDR2 sequences are SGHDT and YYEEEE. Indicated time point: week 3, after first cycle of checkpoint inhibitor. Apart from a couple of fast progressors, RECIST 1.1 response was judged 12 weeks post-infusion. The TCR comes from a human donor with melanoma. This specimen was blood, taken from a patient treated with checkpoint blockade. The chain combines TRBV5-6 with TRBJ1-1, with TRBD1 as a possible D gene (5 bases). The CDR3 here is CASKRGMNTEAFF. CDR3 DNA: TGTGCCAGCAAGCGGGGGATGAACACTGAAGCTTTCTTT.